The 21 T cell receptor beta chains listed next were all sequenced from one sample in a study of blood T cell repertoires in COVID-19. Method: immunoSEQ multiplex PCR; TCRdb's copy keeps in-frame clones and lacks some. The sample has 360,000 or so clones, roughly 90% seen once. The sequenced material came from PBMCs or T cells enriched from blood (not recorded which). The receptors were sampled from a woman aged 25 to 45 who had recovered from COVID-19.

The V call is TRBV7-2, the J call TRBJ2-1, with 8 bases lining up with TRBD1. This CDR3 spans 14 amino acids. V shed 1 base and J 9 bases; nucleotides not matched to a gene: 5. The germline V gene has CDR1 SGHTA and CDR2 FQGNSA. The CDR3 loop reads CASSLDGTGVEQFF. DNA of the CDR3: TGTGCCAGCAGCTTAGATGGGACAGGAGTTGAGCAGTTCTTC.

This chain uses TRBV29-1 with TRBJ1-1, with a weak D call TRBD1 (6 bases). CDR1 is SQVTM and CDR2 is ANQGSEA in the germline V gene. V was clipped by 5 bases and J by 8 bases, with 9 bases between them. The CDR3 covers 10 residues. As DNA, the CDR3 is TGCAGCGTTCGGACAGCAGAAGCTTTCTTT. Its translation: CSVRTAEAFF.

The CDR3 DNA sequence: TGTGCCAGCAGTTTCGTCCAGGGGCTGTCCTACGAGCAGTACTTC. It specifies CASSFVQGLSYEQYF. V and J are TRBV28 and TRBJ2-7; D may be TRBD1 (6 bases). Germline assignment: CDR1 MDHEN and CDR2 SYDVKM. The CDR3 sequence is 15 residues long. V lost 3 bases to trimming and J lost 1 base, with 13 bases between them.

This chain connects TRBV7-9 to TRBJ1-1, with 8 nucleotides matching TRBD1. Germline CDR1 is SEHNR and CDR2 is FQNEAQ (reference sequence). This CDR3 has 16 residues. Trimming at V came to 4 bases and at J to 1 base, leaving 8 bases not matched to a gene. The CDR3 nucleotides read TGTGCCAGCAGCTCTAGGGGACAGGTTGAGAACACTGAAGCTTTCTTT. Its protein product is CASSSRGQVENTEAFF.

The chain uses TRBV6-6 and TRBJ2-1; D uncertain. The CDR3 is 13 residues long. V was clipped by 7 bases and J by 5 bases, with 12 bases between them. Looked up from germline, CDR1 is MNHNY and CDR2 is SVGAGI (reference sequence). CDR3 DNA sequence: TGTGCCAGCAATGTAGCTATCCACAATGAGCAGTTCTTC. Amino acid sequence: CASNVAIHNEQFF.

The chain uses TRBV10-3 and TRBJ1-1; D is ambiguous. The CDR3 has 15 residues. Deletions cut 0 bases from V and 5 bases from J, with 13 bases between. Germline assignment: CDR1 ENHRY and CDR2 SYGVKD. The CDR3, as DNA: TGTGCCATCAGTGAGTCGACTCGAGGGCGGACTGAAGCTTTCTTT. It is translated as CAISESTRGRTEAFF.

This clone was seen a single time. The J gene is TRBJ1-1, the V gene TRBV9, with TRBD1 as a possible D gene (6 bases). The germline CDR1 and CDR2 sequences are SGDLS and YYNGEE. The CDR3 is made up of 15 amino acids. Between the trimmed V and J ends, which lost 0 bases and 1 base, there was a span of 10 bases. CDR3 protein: CASSVGTAKNTEAFF. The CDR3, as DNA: TGTGCCAGCAGCGTAGGGACAGCCAAGAACACTGAAGCTTTCTTT.

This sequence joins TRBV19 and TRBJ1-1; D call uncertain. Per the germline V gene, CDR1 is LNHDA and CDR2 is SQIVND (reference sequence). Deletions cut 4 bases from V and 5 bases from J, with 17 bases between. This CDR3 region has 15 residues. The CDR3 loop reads CASSRRAGSATEAFF. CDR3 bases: TGTGCCAGTAGTAGGCGTGCGGGTAGTGCGACTGAAGCTTTCTTT.

CDR3 sequence: CASSYLRYGYTF. CDR3 sequence (DNA): TGTGCCAGCAGTTACCTCCGCTATGGCTACACCTTC. This chain uses TRBV6-6 with TRBJ1-2; D is unresolved. Germline CDR1 reads MNHNY; CDR2 reads SVGAGI (reference sequence). The CDR3 is 12 amino acids. V was clipped by 2 bases and J by 4 bases, with 5 bases between them.

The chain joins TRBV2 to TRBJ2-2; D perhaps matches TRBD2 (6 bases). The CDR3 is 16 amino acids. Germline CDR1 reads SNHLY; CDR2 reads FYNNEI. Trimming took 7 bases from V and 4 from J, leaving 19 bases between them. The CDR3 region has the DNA TGTGCCAGCATTAATGAGGGACTGCTTGGCACCGGGGAGCTGTTTTTT. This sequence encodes CASINEGLLGTGELFF.

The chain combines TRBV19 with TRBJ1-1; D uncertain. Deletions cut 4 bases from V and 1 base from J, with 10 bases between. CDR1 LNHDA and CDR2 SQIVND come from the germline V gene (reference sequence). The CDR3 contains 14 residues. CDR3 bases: TGTGCCAGTAGTACGTCAGGTCCGAACACTGAAGCTTTCTTT. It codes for CASSTSGPNTEAFF.

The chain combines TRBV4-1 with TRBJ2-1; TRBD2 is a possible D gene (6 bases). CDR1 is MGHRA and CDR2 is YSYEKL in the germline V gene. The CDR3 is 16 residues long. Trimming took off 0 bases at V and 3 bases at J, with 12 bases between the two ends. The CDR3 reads CASSQDHSGYYNEQFF. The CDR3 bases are TGCGCCAGCAGCCAAGATCATAGCGGATACTACAATGAGCAGTTCTTC.

In DNA, the CDR3 is TGTGCCACCAGCAGAGACAGGGGGCGGAACTATGGCTACACCTTC. This encodes CATSRDRGRNYGYTF. The chain carries TRBV15 and TRBJ1-2; 8 bases fit TRBD1. V shed 0 bases, J shed 2 bases, and the junction held 2 bases outside the gene matches. This CDR3 has 15 residues. Germline V gene data show CDR1 as LNHNV and CDR2 as YYDKDF (reference sequence).

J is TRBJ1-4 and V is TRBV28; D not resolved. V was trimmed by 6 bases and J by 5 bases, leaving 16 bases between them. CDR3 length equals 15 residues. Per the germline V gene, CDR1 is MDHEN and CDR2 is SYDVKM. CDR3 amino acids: CASSSPEDQNEKLFF. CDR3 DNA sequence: TGTGCCAGCAGCTCACCGGAGGACCAAAATGAAAAACTGTTTTTT.

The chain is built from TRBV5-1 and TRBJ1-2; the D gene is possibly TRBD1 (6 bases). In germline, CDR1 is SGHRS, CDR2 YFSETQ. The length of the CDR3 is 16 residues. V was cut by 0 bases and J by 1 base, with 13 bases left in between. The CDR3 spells CASSLAPGVGNYGYTF. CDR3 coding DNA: TGCGCCAGCAGCTTGGCCCCAGGGGTGGGTAACTATGGCTACACCTTC. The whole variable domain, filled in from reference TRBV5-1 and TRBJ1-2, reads KAGVTQTPRYLIKTRGQQVTLSCSPISGHRSVSWYQQTPGQGLQFLFEYFSETQRNKGNFPGRFSGRQFSNSRSEMNVSTLELGDSALYLCASSLAPGVGNYGYTFGSGTRLTVV.

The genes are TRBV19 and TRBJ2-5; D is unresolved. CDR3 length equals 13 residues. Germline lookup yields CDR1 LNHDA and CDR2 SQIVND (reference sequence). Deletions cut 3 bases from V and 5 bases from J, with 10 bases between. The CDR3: CASSIFPLETQYF. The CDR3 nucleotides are TGTGCCAGTAGTATTTTTCCATTGGAGACCCAGTACTTC.

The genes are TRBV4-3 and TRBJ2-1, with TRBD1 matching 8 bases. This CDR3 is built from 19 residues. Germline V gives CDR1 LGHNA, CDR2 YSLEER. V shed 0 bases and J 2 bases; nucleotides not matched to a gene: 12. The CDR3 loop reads CASSQEGIWTGMTYNEQFF. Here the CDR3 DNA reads TGCGCCAGCAGCCAAGAAGGGATTTGGACAGGGATGACCTACAATGAGCAGTTCTTC.

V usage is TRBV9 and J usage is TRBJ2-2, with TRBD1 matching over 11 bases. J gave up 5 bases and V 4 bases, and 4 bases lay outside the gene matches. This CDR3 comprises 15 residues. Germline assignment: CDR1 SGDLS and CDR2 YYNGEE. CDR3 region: CASSPGTGGTGELFF. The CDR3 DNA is TGTGCCAGCAGCCCCGGGACAGGGGGGACCGGGGAGCTGTTTTTT.

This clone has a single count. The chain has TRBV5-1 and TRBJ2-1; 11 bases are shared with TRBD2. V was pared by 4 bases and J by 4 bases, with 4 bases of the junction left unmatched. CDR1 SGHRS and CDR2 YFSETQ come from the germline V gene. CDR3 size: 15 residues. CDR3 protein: CASSTLAGEYNEQFF. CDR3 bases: TGCGCCAGCAGCACACTAGCGGGAGAGTACAATGAGCAGTTCTTC.

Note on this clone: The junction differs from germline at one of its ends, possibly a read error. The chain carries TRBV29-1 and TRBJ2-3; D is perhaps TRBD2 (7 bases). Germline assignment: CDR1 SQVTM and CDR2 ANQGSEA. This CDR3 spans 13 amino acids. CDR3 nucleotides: TGCAGCGTGGGGGGGGCTCACACAAATACGCAGTATTTT. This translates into CSVGGAHTNTQYF.

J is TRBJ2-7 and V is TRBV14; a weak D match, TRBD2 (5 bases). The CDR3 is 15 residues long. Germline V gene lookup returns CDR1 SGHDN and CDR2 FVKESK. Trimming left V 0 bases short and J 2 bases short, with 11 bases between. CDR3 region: CASSQDERKPYEQYF. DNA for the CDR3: TGTGCCAGCAGCCAAGATGAGCGGAAACCCTACGAGCAGTACTTC.